This TCR beta chain comes out of a study of cytomegalovirus exposure and HLA in healthy donors. At the level of the study: A subsequent analysis reported that the roughly 120 validation repertoires were produced on the same platform that had also been used for the 666 first-cohort repertoires.

It was the roughly 110-subject validation cohort, separate from the approximately 620-subject first cohort, to which the donors belonged. The count of this clone is one. What it binds is unknown. The junction had 8 bases not matched to a gene; V was cut back by 6 bases and J by 4 bases. The CDR3 spans 15 residues. The germline V gene has CDR1 MDHEN and CDR2 SYDVKM. Sequencing used immunoSEQ multiplex PCR; TCRdb keeps in-frame clones, though not all of them. This sample yields over 70,000 clones, of which 94% are seen a single time; roughly 0.6% belongs to the top ten. Study-level results: According to the study, 160 or so TCR beta chains were cytomegalovirus-associated.

The chain recombines TRBV28 with TRBJ2-1; the match to TRBD2 covers 8 bases. The specimen was PBMCs. The TCR sequence derives from a woman aged 18-29 years in good health and CMV-seronegative. CDR3 DNA sequence: TGTGCCAGCAGCCCGGGGGGGGCCTTGTACAATGAGCAGTTCTTC. It codes for CASSPGGALYNEQFF. The full variable domain, its missing parts supplied by reference TRBV28 and TRBJ2-1, is DVKVTQSSRYLVKRTGEKVFLECVQDMDHENMFWYRQDPGLGLRLIYFSYDVKMKEKGDIPEGYSVSREKKERFSLILESASTNQTSMYLCASSPGGALYNEQFFGPGTRLTVL.